The 9 T cell receptor beta chains below come from one sample, sequenced in a study of monozygotic twins with inflammatory bowel disease. Each CDR3 protein gets one entry in TCRdb, which reprocessed the 5' RACE reads and gives no DNA. Its table records fewer than 450,000 distinct CDR3 sequences. What was sequenced was blood. The receptors were gathered from a human donor with ulcerative colitis or Crohn's disease, or a healthy co-twin of an affected twin (not recorded which).

The CDR3 is CSAPAGPRGQAQYF. The V call is TRBV20-1, the J call TRBJ2-7; TCRdb selects TRBD1, and the lack of DNA leaves this call unchecked. CDR1 and CDR2 (germline): DFQATT, SNEGSKA (reference sequence). This CDR3 is 14 amino acids long.

The chain combines TRBV12-3 or TRBV12-4 with TRBJ1-5; lacking DNA, the TRBD1 call made by TCRdb goes unchecked. This CDR3 has 17 residues. The CDR3 protein is CASSVGALTLSNQPQHF.

CDR3 sequence reads: CASSTDRNEAFF. This chain joins TRBV12-3 or TRBV12-4 and TRBJ1-1; the TCRdb call, TRBD1, lacks DNA for checking. The CDR3 runs to 12 residues.

This rearrangement joins TRBV5-1 to TRBJ2-3. CDR1 and CDR2 from the germline V gene are SGHRS and YFSETQ. There are 14 residues in the CDR3. Here the CDR3 reads CASSLVLVTDTQYF.

V is TRBV7-9 and J is TRBJ1-1; TCRdb calls TRBD1, which cannot be checked without DNA. The germline V gene encodes CDR1 SEHNR and CDR2 FQNEAQ (reference sequence). The CDR3 has 13 amino acids. CDR3: CASIRDRVSEAFF. The complete variable domain, with remaining parts taken from reference TRBV7-9 and TRBJ1-1, reads DTGVSQNPRHKITKRGQNVTFRCDPISEHNRLYWYRQTLGQGPEFLTYFQNEAQLEKSRLLSDRFSAERPKGSFSTLEIQRTEQGDSAMYLCASIRDRVSEAFFGQGTRLTVV.

V and J are TRBV6-5 and TRBJ2-7; TCRdb calls TRBD1, which cannot be checked without DNA. CDR3 size: 16 residues. Germline V CDR1 and CDR2: MNHEY, SVGAGI. The CDR3 here is CASSYSTGATHYEQYF.

This chain connects TRBV6-5 to TRBJ1-5; the TRBD1 assignment by TCRdb is unverifiable without DNA. CDR3 length: 14 amino acids. CDR1 is MNHEY, CDR2 SVGAGI, per germline. This chain's CDR3 is CASSFPQGNQPQHF.

The V call is TRBV12-3 or TRBV12-4, the J call TRBJ2-7; lacking DNA, the TRBD1 call made by TCRdb goes unchecked. The CDR3 has 15 amino acids. The CDR3 sequence is CASSKSGTGSYEQYF.

The chain carries TRBV6-2 or TRBV6-3 and TRBJ2-5. The CDR3 spans 11 residues. Germline V gives CDR1 MNHEY, CDR2 SVGEGT. The CDR3 is CASRRLETQYF.